This record concerns one T cell receptor beta chain sequence. What it recognizes is unknown. The data are from a study of T cell repertoires in cytomegalovirus infection. As for the study in general: An indication of both CMV infection and matching HLA type came from public TCR beta signatures. Regarding the study as a whole: The response measured ex vivo was dominated by TCR beta clonotypes (HLA-C-restricted and CMV-specific). CMV carriers having the relevant HLA were flagged by cumulative public TCR beta family frequency.

A single record per CDR3 protein comes from TCRdb applying MiXCR to the reads. This table has around 740,000 distinct CDR3 sequences, roughly 36% appearing once. The CDR3 covers 16 residues. The trim removed 0 bases at V and 5 bases at J, leaving 5 bases unmatched. CDR1 is MGHRA and CDR2 is YSYEKL in the germline V gene. This sequence was found in a human donor in good health (CMV status not recorded). Some clones in this sample may be carry-over from other donors' samples. Sequencing was performed on PBMCs. The V and J genes are TRBV4-1 and TRBJ2-1; 9 positions agree with TRBD1. Here the CDR3 reads CASSQEWTGVNNEQFF. DNA of the CDR3: TGCGCCAGCAGCCAAGAATGGACAGGGGTGAACAATGAGCAGTTCTTC.